The present TCR beta chain was sequenced within a study of T cells expressing NK-cell markers. Germline V gives CDR1 DFQATT, CDR2 SNEGSKA (reference sequence). CDR3 length equals 15 residues. TCRdb reprocessed the 5' RACE reads and keeps a single row for each CDR3 protein, giving no DNA. This sample's table has 350,000 to 400,000 distinct CDR3 sequences. The genes are TRBV20-1 and TRBJ2-7; TCRdb calls TRBD2, which cannot be checked without DNA. Sequencing was carried out using blood T cells: a sorted CD56 or NKG2C T cell subset, CD4+ or CD8+ T cells, or bulk PBMC T cells (not recorded which). The sequence was obtained from a woman in her forties or fifties in good health. CDR3 amino acids: CSAMGLEKPTYEQYF.